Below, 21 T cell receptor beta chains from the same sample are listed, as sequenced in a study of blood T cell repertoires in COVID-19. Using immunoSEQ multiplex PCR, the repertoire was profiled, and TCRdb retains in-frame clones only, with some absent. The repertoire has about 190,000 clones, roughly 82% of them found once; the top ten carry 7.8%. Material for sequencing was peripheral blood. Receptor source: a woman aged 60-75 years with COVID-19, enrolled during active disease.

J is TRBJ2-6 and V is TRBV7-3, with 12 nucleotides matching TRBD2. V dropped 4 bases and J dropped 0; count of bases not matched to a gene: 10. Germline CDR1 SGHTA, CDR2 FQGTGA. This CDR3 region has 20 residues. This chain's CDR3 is CASSSAPLAGGPSGANVLTF. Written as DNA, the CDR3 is TGTGCCAGCAGCTCTGCCCCCCTAGCGGGAGGGCCCTCTGGGGCCAACGTCCTGACTTTC.

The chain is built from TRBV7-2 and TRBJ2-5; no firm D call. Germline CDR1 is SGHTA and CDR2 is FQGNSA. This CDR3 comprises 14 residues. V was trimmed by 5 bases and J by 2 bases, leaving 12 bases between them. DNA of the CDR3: TGTGCCAGCAGCCGCCGCCGCGTTCAAGAGACCCAGTACTTC. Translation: CASSRRRVQETQYF.

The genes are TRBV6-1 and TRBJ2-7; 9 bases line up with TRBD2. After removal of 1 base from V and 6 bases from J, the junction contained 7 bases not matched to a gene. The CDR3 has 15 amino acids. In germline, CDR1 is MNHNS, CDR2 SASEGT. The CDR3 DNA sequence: TGTGCCAGCAGTGAAGAAGGCGGGAGGGCGGGCGAGCAGTACTTC. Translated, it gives CASSEEGGRAGEQYF.

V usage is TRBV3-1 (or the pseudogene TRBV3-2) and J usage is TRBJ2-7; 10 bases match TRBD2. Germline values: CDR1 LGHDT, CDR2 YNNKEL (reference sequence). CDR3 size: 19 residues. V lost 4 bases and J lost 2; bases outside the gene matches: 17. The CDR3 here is CASSRKRRRASGGPYEQYV. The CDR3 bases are TGTGCCAGCAGCCGCAAAAGGAGGAGGGCTAGCGGGGGCCCCTACGAGCAGTACGTC.

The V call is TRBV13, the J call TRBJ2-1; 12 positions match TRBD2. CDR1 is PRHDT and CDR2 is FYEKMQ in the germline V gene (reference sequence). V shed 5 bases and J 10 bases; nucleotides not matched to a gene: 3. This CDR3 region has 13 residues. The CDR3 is CASSLLAGGEQFF. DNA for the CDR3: TGTGCCAGCAGCCTACTAGCGGGGGGAGAGCAGTTCTTC.

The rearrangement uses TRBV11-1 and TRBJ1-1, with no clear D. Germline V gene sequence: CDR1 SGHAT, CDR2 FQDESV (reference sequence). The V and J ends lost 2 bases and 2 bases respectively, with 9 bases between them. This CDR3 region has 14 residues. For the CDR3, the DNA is TGTGCCAGCAGCTTAAGGAGCAGAAACACTGAAGCTTTCTTT. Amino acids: CASSLRSRNTEAFF.

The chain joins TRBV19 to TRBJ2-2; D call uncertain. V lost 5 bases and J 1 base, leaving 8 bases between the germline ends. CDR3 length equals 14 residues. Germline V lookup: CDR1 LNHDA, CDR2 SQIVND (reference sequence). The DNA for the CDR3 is TGTGCCAGTAGTCTGTCAGGGAACACCGGGGAGCTGTTTTTT. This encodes CASSLSGNTGELFF.

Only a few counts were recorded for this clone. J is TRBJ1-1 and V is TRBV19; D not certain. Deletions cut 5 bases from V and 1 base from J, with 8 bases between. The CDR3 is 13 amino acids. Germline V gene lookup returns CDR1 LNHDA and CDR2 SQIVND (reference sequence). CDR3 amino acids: CASSPRWNTEAFF. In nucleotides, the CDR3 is TGTGCCAGTAGTCCCAGGTGGAACACTGAAGCTTTCTTT.

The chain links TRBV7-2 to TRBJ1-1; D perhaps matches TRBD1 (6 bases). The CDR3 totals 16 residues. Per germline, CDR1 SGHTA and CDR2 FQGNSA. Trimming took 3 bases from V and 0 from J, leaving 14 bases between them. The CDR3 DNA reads TGTGCCAGCAGCTTGGAGCACAGGGTCATGAACACTGAAGCTTTCTTT. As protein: CASSLEHRVMNTEAFF.

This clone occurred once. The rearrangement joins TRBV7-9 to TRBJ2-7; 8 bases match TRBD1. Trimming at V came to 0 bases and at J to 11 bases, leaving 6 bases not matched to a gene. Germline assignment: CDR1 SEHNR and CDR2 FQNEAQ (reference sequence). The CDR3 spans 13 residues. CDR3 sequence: CASSLARTGMEYF. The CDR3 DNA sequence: TGTGCCAGCAGCTTAGCCCGGACAGGGATGGAGTACTTC.

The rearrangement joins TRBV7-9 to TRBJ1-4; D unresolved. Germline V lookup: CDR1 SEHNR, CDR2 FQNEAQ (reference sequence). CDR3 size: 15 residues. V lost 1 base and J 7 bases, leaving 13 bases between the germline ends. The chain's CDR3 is CASSLEGLSGEKLFF. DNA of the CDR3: TGTGCCAGCAGCTTAGAGGGCCTTAGCGGTGAAAAACTGTTTTTT.

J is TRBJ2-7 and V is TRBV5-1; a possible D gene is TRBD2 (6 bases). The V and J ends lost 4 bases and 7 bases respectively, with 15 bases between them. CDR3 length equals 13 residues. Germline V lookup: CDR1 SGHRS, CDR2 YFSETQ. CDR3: CASSPRPRGEQYV. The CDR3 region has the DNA TGCGCCAGCAGCCCCCGACCTCGGGGGGAGCAGTACGTC.

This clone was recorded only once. This CDR3 reads CASSQVPGQGFFTF. The CDR3 nucleotides read TGTGCCAGCAGCCAGGTGCCGGGACAGGGTTTTTTCACCTTC. The gene calls are TRBV3-1 (or the pseudogene TRBV3-2) and TRBJ1-2; TRBD1 matches at 9 bases. Germline-derived CDR1 and CDR2 are LGHDT and YNNKEL (reference sequence). Losses at the gene ends were 3 bases for V and 13 bases for J; bases not matched to a gene: 12. The CDR3 extends over 14 amino acids.

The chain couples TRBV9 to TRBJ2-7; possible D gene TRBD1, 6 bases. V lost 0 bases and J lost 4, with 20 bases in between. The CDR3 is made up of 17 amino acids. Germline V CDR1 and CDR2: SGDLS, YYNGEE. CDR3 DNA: TGTGCCAGCAGCGTAGACCCTCCCAGGGGACGGAAGTACGAGCAGTACTTC. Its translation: CASSVDPPRGRKYEQYF. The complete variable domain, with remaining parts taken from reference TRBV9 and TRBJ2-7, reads DSGVTQTPKHLITATGQRVTLRCSPRSGDLSVYWYQQSLDQGLQFLIQYYNGEERAKGNILERFSAQQFPDLHSELNLSSLELGDSALYFCASSVDPPRGRKYEQYFGPGTRLTVT.

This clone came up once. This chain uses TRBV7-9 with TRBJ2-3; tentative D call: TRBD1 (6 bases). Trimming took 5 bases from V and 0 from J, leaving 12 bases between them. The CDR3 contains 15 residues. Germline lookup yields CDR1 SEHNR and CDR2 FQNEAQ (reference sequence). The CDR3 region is CASSGQLTSTDTQYF. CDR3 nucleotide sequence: TGTGCCAGCAGCGGACAGCTTACTAGCACAGATACGCAGTATTTT. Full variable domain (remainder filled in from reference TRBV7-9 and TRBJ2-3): DTGVSQNPRHKITKRGQNVTFRCDPISEHNRLYWYRQTLGQGPEFLTYFQNEAQLEKSRLLSDRFSAERPKGSFSTLEIQRTEQGDSAMYLCASSGQLTSTDTQYFGPGTRLTVL.

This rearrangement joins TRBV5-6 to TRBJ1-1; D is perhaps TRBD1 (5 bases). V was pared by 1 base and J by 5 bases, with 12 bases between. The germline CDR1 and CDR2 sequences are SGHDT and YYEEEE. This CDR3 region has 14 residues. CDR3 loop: CASSLPGDLTEAFF. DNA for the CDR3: TGTGCCAGCAGCTTGCCGGGGGATCTGACTGAAGCTTTCTTT. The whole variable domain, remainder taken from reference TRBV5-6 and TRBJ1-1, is DAGVTQSPTHLIKTRGQQVTLRCSPKSGHDTVSWYQQALGQGPQFIFQYYEEEERQRGNFPDRFSGHQFPNYSSELNVNALLLGDSALYLCASSLPGDLTEAFFGQGTRLTVV.

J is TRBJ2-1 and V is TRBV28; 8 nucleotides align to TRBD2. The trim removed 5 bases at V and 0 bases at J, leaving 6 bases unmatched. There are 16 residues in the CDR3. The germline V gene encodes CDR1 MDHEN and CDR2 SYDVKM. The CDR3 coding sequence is TGTGCCAGCAGTCGACTAGCGCCGAGCTCCTACAATGAGCAGTTCTTC. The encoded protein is CASSRLAPSSYNEQFF.

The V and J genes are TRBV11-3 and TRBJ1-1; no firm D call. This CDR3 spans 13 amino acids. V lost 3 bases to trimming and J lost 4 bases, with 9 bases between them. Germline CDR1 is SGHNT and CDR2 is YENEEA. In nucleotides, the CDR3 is TGTGCCAGCAGCTTTGAAACAGCCACTGAAGCTTTCTTT. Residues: CASSFETATEAFF.

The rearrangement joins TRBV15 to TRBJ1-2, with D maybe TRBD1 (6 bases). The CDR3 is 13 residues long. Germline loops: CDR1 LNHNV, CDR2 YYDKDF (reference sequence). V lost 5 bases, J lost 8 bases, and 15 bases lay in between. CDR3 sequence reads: CATSGHRAGGYTF. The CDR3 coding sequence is TGTGCCACCAGCGGACACAGGGCTGGGGGCTACACCTTC.

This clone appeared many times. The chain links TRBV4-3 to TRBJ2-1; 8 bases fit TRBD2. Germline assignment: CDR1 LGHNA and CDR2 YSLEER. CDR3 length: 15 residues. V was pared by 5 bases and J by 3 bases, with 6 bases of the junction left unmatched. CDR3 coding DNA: TGCGCCAGCAGCGCGGGGAGCGGGAGCTACAATGAGCAGTTCTTC. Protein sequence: CASSAGSGSYNEQFF.

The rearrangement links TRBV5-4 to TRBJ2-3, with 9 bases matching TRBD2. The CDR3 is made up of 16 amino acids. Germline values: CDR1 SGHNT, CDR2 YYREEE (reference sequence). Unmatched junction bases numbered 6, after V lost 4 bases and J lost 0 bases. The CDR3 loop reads CASSLPTSGSTDTQYF. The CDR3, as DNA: TGTGCCAGCAGCCTACCGACTAGCGGAAGCACAGATACGCAGTATTTT.